Below are 17 T cell receptor beta chains sequenced from a single sample in a study of shared clonotypes between healthy human individuals. Produced via immunoSEQ multiplex PCR; TCRdb's table is partial and in-frame only. The table lists 2 million to 2.5 million clones, approximately 93% of them singletons, with roughly 0.36% in the top ten. The sequenced material came from naive CD4+ T cells from PBMCs. The subset was: CD45RA+ positively selected. All receptors come from a man aged 18 to 29 in good health. Some clones in this sample may be carry-over from other donors' samples.

The table lists this clone with a few counts. The gene calls are TRBV5-1 and TRBJ1-4; D gene ambiguous. Germline lookup yields CDR1 SGHRS and CDR2 YFSETQ. The ends were cut back, 1 base at V and 8 bases at J, with 18 bases in the middle. The CDR3 has 16 amino acids. The CDR3 nucleotides are TGCGCCAGCAGCTTGTCAGGCACGGGGTTCGACGAAAAACTGTTTTTT. Its translation is CASSLSGTGFDEKLFF.

This clone was counted only a few times. The V gene is TRBV20-1, the J gene TRBJ1-1; D not certain. Germline V CDR1 and CDR2: DFQATT, SNEGSKA (reference sequence). The CDR3 extends over 10 amino acids. Trimming took off 8 bases at V and 11 bases at J, with 15 bases between the two ends. CDR3 bases: TGCAGTTTACGGCCACACCTCGCTTTCTTT. Translated: CSLRPHLAFF.

The chain recombines TRBV28 with TRBJ1-1, with 7 positions matching TRBD1. The CDR3 is made up of 14 amino acids. Looked up from germline, CDR1 is MDHEN and CDR2 is SYDVKM. V shed 2 bases, J shed 7 bases, and the junction held 7 bases outside the gene matches. This CDR3 reads CASSLRAGTDEAFF. As DNA, the CDR3 is TGTGCCAGCAGTTTAAGAGCCGGGACAGATGAAGCTTTCTTT.

The rearrangement links TRBV7-8 to TRBJ1-2, with 9 bases aligning to TRBD1. This CDR3 contains 15 residues. Trimming took 5 bases from V and 3 from J; bases not matched to a gene: 7. The germline V gene has CDR1 SGHVS and CDR2 FQNEAQ. This CDR3 reads CASSNRQGVDYGYTF. In nucleotides, the CDR3 is TGTGCCAGCAGCAACCGACAGGGGGTGGACTATGGCTACACCTTC.

This sequence joins TRBV28 and TRBJ1-5; tentative D call: TRBD1 (5 bases). V was pared by 5 bases and J by 9 bases, with 23 bases between. This CDR3 has 16 residues. In germline, CDR1 is MDHEN, CDR2 SYDVKM. CDR3 coding DNA: TGTGCCAGCAGTCCCTATAGGCGGCCAGGGAAACGGCCCCAGCATTTT. This gives the protein CASSPYRRPGKRPQHF.

CDR3 bases: TGTGCCAGCTCACTCGGGGACAGTGGAAACACCATATATTTT. Translating gives CASSLGDSGNTIYF. The gene calls are TRBV18 and TRBJ1-3; TRBD1 agrees at 7 bases. Trimming at V came to 4 bases and at J to 3 bases, leaving 3 bases not matched to a gene. CDR3 size: 14 residues. Per the germline V gene, CDR1 is KGHSH and CDR2 is LQKENI.

The V call is TRBV6-4, the J call TRBJ2-7, with TRBD1 matching 11 bases. Germline V gene sequence: CDR1 MRHNA, CDR2 SNTAGT. The CDR3 sequence is 14 residues long. V lost 4 bases to trimming and J lost 2 bases; unmatched junction nucleotides: 1. CDR3 bases: TGTGCCAGCAGTGTGGACAGGGGGCCCTACGAGCAGTACTTC. This encodes CASSVDRGPYEQYF.

This clone occurred once. The chain has TRBV5-5 and TRBJ2-7; 7 nucleotides agree with TRBD1. CDR3 length: 14 amino acids. Germline V gives CDR1 SGHKS, CDR2 YYEKEE (reference sequence). V lost 1 base to trimming and J lost 2 bases; unmatched junction nucleotides: 3. This CDR3 is CASSLIGTAYEQYF. The CDR3 DNA reads TGTGCCAGCAGCTTGATCGGGACAGCCTACGAGCAGTACTTC. Combining the CDR3 with reference TRBV5-5 and TRBJ2-7 gives the whole variable domain DAGVTQSPTHLIKTRGQQVTLRCSPISGHKSVSWYQQVLGQGPQFIFQYYEKEERGRGNFPDRFSARQFPNYSSELNVNALLLGDSALYLCASSLIGTAYEQYFGPGTRLTVT.

The rearrangement uses TRBV5-5 and TRBJ1-5, with D uncertain. Trimming shortened V by 0 bases and J by 0 bases, and 7 bases separated the two germline ends. The germline V gene has CDR1 SGHKS and CDR2 YYEKEE (reference sequence). The CDR3 is 15 residues long. Here the CDR3 reads CASSLGVYSNQPQHF. Here the CDR3 DNA reads TGTGCCAGCAGCTTGGGAGTATATAGCAATCAGCCCCAGCATTTT. Complete variable domain (other parts from reference TRBV5-5 and TRBJ1-5): DAGVTQSPTHLIKTRGQQVTLRCSPISGHKSVSWYQQVLGQGPQFIFQYYEKEERGRGNFPDRFSARQFPNYSSELNVNALLLGDSALYLCASSLGVYSNQPQHFGDGTRLSIL.

This clone has a handful of counts. The chain carries TRBV29-1 and TRBJ1-1, with TRBD1 matching 7 bases. CDR1 and CDR2 from the germline V gene are SQVTM and ANQGSEA. The CDR3 loop spans 13 amino acids. V shed 8 bases, J shed 4 bases, and the junction held 10 bases outside the gene matches. CDR3 sequence: CSTERQGLTEAFF. The DNA of the CDR3 is TGCAGCACGGAAAGACAGGGACTCACTGAAGCTTTCTTT.

The genes are TRBV7-2 and TRBJ2-5; 7 bases are shared with TRBD2. The CDR3 covers 15 residues. J gave up 5 bases and V 5 bases, and 11 bases lay outside the gene matches. Per the germline V gene, CDR1 is SGHTA and CDR2 is FQGNSA. DNA for the CDR3: TGTGCCAGCAGCCCTTCTGTGGGAGGGTGGGAGACCCAGTACTTC. Protein sequence: CASSPSVGGWETQYF.

The CDR3 DNA sequence: TGTGCCAGCAGTACAGGGAGGGACAATCAGCCCCAGCATTTT. This gives the protein CASSTGRDNQPQHF. V is TRBV25-1 and J is TRBJ1-5, with D possibly being TRBD1 (6 bases). The germline gives CDR1 MGHDK, CDR2 SYGVNS. Trimming stripped 5 bases from V and 3 bases from J, with 11 bases between. This CDR3 is built from 14 residues.

The sample holds one count of this clone. This chain joins TRBV5-1 and TRBJ1-2; D is perhaps TRBD1 (6 bases). The CDR3 has 15 residues. Trimming took 1 base from V and 3 from J, leaving 13 bases between them. Germline V CDR1 and CDR2: SGHRS, YFSETQ. The CDR3 region has the DNA TGCGCCAGCAGCTTGACGGGGGCTCAACACTATGGCTACACCTTC. Amino acids: CASSLTGAQHYGYTF. The entire variable domain, with the rest obtained from reference TRBV5-1 and TRBJ1-2, is as follows: KAGVTQTPRYLIKTRGQQVTLSCSPISGHRSVSWYQQTPGQGLQFLFEYFSETQRNKGNFPGRFSGRQFSNSRSEMNVSTLELGDSALYLCASSLTGAQHYGYTFGSGTRLTVV.

V usage is TRBV6-5 and J usage is TRBJ2-5; D uncertain. The J call is in doubt because the DNA end fits TRBJ2-7 better. Per the germline V gene, CDR1 is MNHEY and CDR2 is SVGAGI. The CDR3 runs 12 residues. The CDR3 protein is CASSYNWYEQYF. The CDR3 region has the DNA TGTGCCAGCAGTTACAACTGGTACGAGCAGTACTTC.

V gene TRBV7-2 combines with J gene TRBJ2-1, with D unresolved. This CDR3 region has 13 residues. V was clipped by 2 bases and J by 4 bases, with 6 bases between them. The germline V gene has CDR1 SGHTA and CDR2 FQGNSA. The CDR3 coding sequence is TGTGCCAGCAGCTTACTGGCTTACAATGAGCAGTTCTTC. Its translation is CASSLLAYNEQFF.

The chain combines TRBV5-8 with TRBJ2-2, with no clear D. Looked up from germline, CDR1 is SGHTS and CDR2 is YDEGEE. This CDR3 is built from 13 residues. V was cut by 2 bases and J by 3 bases, with 5 bases left in between. In DNA form, the CDR3 reads TGTGCCAGCAGCTTCAGTTACACCGGGGAGCTGTTTTTT. Translating it yields CASSFSYTGELFF.

The V gene is TRBV6-5, the J gene TRBJ2-6; perhaps TRBD1 as D (6 bases). V was shortened by 9 bases and J by 8 bases, with 17 bases between the two germline ends. Looked up from germline, CDR1 is MNHEY and CDR2 is SVGAGI. The CDR3 is 14 residues long. The CDR3 sequence is CASPTGKEPNVLTF. CDR3 DNA: TGTGCCAGTCCAACAGGGAAGGAGCCCAACGTCCTGACTTTC.